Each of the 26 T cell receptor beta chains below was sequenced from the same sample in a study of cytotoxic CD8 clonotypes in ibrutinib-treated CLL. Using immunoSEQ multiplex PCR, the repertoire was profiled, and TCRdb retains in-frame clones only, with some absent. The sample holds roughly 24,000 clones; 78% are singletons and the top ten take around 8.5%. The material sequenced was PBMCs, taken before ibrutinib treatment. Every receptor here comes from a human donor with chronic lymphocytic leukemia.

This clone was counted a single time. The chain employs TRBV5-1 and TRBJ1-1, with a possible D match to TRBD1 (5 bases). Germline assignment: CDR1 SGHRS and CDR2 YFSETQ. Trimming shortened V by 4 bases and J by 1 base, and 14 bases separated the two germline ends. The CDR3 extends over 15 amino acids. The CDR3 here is CASSPSIGQNTEAFF. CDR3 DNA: TGCGCCAGCAGCCCATCGATCGGACAGAACACTGAAGCTTTCTTT. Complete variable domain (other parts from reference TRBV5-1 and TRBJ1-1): KAGVTQTPRYLIKTRGQQVTLSCSPISGHRSVSWYQQTPGQGLQFLFEYFSETQRNKGNFPGRFSGRQFSNSRSEMNVSTLELGDSALYLCASSPSIGQNTEAFFGQGTRLTVV.

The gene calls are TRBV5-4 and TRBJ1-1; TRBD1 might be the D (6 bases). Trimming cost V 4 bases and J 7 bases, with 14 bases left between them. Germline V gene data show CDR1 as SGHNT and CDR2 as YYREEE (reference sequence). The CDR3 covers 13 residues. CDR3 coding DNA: TGTGCCAGCAGCCTGGAGGGGGGGCTTGAAGCTTTCTTT. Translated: CASSLEGGLEAFF.

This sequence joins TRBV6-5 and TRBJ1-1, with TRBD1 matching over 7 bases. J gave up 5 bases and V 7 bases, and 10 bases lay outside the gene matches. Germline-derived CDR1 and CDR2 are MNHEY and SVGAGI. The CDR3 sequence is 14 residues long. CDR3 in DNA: TGTGCCAGCACTAAAGGGGGCGCGGGAACTGAAGCTTTCTTT. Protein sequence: CASTKGGAGTEAFF.

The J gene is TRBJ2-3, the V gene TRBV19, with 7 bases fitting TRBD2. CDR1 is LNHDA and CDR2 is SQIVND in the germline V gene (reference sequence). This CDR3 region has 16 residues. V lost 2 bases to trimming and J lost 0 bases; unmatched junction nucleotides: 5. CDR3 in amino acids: CASSIRSRGSTDTQYF. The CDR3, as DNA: TGTGCCAGTAGTATACGGTCGCGGGGGAGCACAGATACGCAGTATTTT. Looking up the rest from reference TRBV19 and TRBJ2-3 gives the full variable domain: DGGITQSPKYLFRKEGQNVTLSCEQNLNHDAMYWYRQDPGQGLRLIYYSQIVNDFQKGDIAEGYSVSREKKESFPLTVTSAQKNPTAFYLCASSIRSRGSTDTQYFGPGTRLTVL.

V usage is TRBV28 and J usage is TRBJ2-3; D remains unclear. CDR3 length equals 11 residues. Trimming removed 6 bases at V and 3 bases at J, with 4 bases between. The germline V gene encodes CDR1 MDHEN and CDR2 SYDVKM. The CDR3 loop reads CASSWTDTQYF. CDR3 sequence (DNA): TGTGCCAGCAGCTGGACAGATACGCAGTATTTT.

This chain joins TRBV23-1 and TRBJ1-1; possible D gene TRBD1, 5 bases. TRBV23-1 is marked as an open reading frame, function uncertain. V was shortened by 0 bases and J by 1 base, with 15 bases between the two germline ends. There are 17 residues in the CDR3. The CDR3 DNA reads TGCGCCAGCAGTCAATCGTTCCCAGGGAGAGGGAACACTGAAGCTTTCTTT. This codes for CASSQSFPGRGNTEAFF.

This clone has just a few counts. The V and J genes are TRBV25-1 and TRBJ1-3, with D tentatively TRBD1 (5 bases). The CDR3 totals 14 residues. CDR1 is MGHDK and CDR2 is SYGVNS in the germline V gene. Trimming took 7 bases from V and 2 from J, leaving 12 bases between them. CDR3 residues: CASTQSTAGNTIYF. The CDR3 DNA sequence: TGTGCCAGCACCCAGTCGACAGCTGGAAACACCATATATTTT.

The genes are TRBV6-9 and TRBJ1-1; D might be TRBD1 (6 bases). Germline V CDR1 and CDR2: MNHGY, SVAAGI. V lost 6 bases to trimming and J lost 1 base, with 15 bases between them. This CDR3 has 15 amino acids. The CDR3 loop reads CASSRAGTQNTEAFF. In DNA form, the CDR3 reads TGTGCCAGCAGCCGCGCTGGGACACAGAACACTGAAGCTTTCTTT.

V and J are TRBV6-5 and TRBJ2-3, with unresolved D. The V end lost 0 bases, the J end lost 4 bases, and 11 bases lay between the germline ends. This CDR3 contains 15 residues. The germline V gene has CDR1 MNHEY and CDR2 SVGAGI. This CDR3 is CASSYSGLAPDTQYF. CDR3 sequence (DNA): TGTGCCAGCAGTTACTCTGGCCTGGCCCCAGATACGCAGTATTTT.

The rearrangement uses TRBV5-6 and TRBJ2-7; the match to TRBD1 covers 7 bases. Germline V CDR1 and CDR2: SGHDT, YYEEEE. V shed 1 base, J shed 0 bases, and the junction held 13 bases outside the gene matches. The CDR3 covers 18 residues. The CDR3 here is CASSLRVPTGPSSYEQYF. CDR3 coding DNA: TGTGCCAGCAGCTTGCGGGTTCCGACAGGGCCTAGCTCCTACGAGCAGTACTTC.

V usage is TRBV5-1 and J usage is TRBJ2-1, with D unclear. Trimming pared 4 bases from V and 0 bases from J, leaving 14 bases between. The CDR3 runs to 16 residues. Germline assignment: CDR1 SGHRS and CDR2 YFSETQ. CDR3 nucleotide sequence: TGCGCCAGCAGCCTCACCACCAGCGTCTCCTACAATGAGCAGTTCTTC. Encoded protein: CASSLTTSVSYNEQFF.

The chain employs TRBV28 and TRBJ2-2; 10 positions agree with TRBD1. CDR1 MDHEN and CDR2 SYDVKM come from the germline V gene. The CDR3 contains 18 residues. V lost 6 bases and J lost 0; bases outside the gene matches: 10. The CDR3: CASSPPTGGPANTGELFF. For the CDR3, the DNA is TGTGCCAGCAGCCCTCCGACAGGGGGCCCGGCGAACACCGGGGAGCTGTTTTTT. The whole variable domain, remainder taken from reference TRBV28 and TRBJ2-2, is DVKVTQSSRYLVKRTGEKVFLECVQDMDHENMFWYRQDPGLGLRLIYFSYDVKMKEKGDIPEGYSVSREKKERFSLILESASTNQTSMYLCASSPPTGGPANTGELFFGEGSRLTVL.

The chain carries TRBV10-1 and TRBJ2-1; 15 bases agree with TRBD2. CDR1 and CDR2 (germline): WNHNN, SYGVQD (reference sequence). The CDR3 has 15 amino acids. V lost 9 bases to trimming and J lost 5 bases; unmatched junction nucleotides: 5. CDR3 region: CARRGLAGGNNEQFF. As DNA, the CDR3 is TGCGCCAGACGGGGACTAGCGGGAGGAAACAATGAGCAGTTCTTC.

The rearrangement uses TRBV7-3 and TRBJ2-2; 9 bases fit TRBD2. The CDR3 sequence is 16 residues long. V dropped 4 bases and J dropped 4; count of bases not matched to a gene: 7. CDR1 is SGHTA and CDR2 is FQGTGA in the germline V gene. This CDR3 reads CASSSLAGESTGELFF. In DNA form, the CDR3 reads TGTGCCAGCAGCTCGTTAGCGGGAGAGAGCACCGGGGAGCTGTTTTTT.

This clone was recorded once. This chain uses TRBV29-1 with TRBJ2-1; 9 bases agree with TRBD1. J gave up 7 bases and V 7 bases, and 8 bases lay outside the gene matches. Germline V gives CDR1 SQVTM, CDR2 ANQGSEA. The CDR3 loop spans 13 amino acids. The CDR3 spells CSAAIGQGNEQFF. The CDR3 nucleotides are TGCAGCGCCGCAATCGGACAGGGGAATGAGCAGTTCTTC.

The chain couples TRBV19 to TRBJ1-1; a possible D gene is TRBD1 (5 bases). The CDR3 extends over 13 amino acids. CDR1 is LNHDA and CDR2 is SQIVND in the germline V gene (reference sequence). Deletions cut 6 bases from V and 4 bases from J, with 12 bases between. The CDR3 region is CASSPKGPTEAFF. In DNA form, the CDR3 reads TGTGCCAGTAGCCCCAAGGGGCCCACTGAAGCTTTCTTT.

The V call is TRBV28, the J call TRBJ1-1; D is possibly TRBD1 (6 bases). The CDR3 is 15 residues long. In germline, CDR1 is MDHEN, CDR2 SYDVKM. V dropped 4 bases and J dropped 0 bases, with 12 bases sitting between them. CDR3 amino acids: CASSYPGTMNTEAFF. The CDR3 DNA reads TGTGCCAGCAGTTATCCCGGGACAATGAACACTGAAGCTTTCTTT.

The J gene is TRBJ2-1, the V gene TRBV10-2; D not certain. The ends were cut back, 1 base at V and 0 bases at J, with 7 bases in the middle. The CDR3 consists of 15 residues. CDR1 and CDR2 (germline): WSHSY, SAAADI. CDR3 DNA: TGCGCCAGCAGTGAGTTTCTAATCTCCTACAATGAGCAGTTCTTC. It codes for CASSEFLISYNEQFF.

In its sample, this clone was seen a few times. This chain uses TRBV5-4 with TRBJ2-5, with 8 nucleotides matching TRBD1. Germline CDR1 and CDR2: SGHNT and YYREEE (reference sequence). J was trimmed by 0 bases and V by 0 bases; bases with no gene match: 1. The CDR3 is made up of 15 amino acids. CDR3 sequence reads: CASSLGDRNQETQYF. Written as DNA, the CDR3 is TGTGCCAGCAGCTTGGGGGACAGGAACCAAGAGACCCAGTACTTC.

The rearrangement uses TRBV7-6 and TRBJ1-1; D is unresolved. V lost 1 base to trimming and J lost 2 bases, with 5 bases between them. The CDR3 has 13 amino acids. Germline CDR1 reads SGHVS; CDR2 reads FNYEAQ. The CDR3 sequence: CASSLEENTEAFF. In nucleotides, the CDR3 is TGTGCCAGCAGCTTAGAAGAAAACACTGAAGCTTTCTTT.

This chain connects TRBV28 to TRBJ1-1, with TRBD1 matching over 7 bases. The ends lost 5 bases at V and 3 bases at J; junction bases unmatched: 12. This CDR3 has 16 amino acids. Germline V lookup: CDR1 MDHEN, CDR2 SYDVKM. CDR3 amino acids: CASSPPGGAGYTEAFF. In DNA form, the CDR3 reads TGTGCCAGCAGTCCCCCAGGGGGAGCAGGGTACACTGAAGCTTTCTTT.

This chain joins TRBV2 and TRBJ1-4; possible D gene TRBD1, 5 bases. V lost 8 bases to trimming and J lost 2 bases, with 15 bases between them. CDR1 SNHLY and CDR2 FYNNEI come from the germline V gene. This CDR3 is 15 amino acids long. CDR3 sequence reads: CASYGRGTTNEKLFF. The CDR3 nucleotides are TGTGCCAGCTATGGTAGGGGAACTACTAATGAAAAACTGTTTTTT.

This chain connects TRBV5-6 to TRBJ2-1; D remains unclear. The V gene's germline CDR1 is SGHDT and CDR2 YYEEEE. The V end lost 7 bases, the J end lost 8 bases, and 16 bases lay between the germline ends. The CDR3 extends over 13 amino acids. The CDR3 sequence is CASSASNNDEQFF. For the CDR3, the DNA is TGTGCCAGCTCAGCGTCCAACAACGATGAGCAGTTCTTC. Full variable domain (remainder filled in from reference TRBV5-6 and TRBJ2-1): DAGVTQSPTHLIKTRGQQVTLRCSPKSGHDTVSWYQQALGQGPQFIFQYYEEEERQRGNFPDRFSGHQFPNYSSELNVNALLLGDSALYLCASSASNNDEQFFGPGTRLTVL.

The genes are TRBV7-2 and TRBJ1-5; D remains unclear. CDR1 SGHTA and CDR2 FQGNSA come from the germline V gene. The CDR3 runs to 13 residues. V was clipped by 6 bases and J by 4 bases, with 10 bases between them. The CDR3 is CASRPGRNQPQHF. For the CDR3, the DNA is TGTGCCAGCAGACCCGGGAGAAATCAGCCCCAGCATTTT.

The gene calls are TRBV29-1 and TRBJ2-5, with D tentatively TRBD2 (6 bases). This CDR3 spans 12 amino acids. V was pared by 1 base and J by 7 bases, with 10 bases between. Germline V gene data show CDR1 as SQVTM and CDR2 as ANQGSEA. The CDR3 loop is CSVEVQEGTQYF. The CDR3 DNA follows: TGCAGCGTTGAAGTCCAGGAGGGGACCCAGTACTTC.

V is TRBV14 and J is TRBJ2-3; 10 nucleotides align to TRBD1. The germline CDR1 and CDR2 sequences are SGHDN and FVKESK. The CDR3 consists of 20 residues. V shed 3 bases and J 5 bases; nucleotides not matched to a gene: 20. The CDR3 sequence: CASSQNVQLSTGGFRDTQYF. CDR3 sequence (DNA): TGTGCCAGCAGCCAGAACGTTCAGTTATCGACAGGGGGCTTTAGAGATACGCAGTATTTT.